This TCR beta chain derives from a study of cytomegalovirus exposure and HLA in healthy donors. As concerns this clone: Antigen: not known.

Both 60 Vbeta primers and 13 Jbeta primers went into the PCR. Generated by immunoSEQ multiplex PCR, the TCRdb table keeps only in-frame clones and is missing some. The sample records some 220,000 clones, around 84% being singletons. Study results and caveats: The productive fraction for most TCR beta V segments was about 87% or about 30% in an earlier analysis. Usually a TCR sequence was rare, but some public TCRs were found in many donors. A reported reduction in N-insertions relative to the roughly 710-donor mean was seen in an Asian-associated ancestry cluster in a later analysis. Association of a missense DCLRE1C variant with TCR beta V- and J-gene trimming was reported in a later analysis.

CDR1 and CDR2 from the germline V gene are MNHEY and SMNVEV (reference sequence). The CDR3 has 13 residues. Unmatched junction bases numbered 5, after V lost 5 bases and J lost 8 bases. The TCR was taken from a girl aged 2 to 10 in good health and CMV-seronegative. The sequencing sample was made of PBMCs. This rearrangement joins TRBV27 to TRBJ1-2, with TRBD1 matching over 10 bases. The CDR3, as DNA: TGTGCCAGCAGTCCACGGACAGGGGGAGGCTACACCTTC. It codes for CASSPRTGGGYTF.